The rows below give T cell receptor beta chains drawn from one sample of a study of cytomegalovirus exposure and HLA in healthy donors. Sequencing used immunoSEQ multiplex PCR; TCRdb keeps in-frame clones, though not all of them. The table lists 150,000 to 200,000 clones, roughly 74% of them singletons. The sequencing input was PBMCs. All receptors derive from a male donor in good health and CMV-seronegative. Each CDR3 is given with its conserved first and last residue. Fields, in order: clone size, V gene, D gene, J gene, CDR3 DNA, CDR3 protein. The D gene is left open where the match is weak. Only part of the rows carry a size: once, few, many, or a class if the clone is expanded.

.	TRBV5-1	.	TRBJ1-2	TGCGCCAGCCGCTTCGGAGGAACGTTCTATGGCTACACCTTC	CASRFGGTFYGYTF
.	TRBV5-1	.	TRBJ2-7	TGCGCCAGCAGCTTGAATCCGGGAGACTACGAGCAGTACTTC	CASSLNPGDYEQYF
.	TRBV4-1	.	TRBJ2-3	TGCGCCAGCGGATCACTAGCAGATACGCAGTATTTT	CASGSLADTQYF
.	TRBV5-6	.	TRBJ1-5	TGTGCCAGCAGCTTGGGGGCGGGAGGGGGCAATCAGCCCCAGCATTTT	CASSLGAGGGNQPQHF
.	TRBV9	.	TRBJ2-2	TGTGCCAGCAGCGCCAGCAGGGTCGGGGAGCTGTTTTTT	CASSASRVGELFF
few	TRBV6-1	TRBD1	TRBJ1-5	TGTGCCAGCAGTGCCGAGGACAGGTCGGGGCCCCAGCATTTT	CASSAEDRSGPQHF
.	TRBV4-2	.	TRBJ2-3	TGTGCCAGCAGCCAAGCCGAGACAGGTGATGCAGATACGCAGTATTTT	CASSQAETGDADTQYF
.	TRBV4-1	TRBD2	TRBJ2-5	TGCGCCAGCAGCCAAGATGGGGGACTAGCAGCCGAGACCCAGTACTTC	CASSQDGGLAAETQYF
.	TRBV5-4	.	TRBJ2-3	TGTGCCAGCAGCTTGGACAGATCGGCAGTCACAGATACGCAGTATTTT	CASSLDRSAVTDTQYF
once	TRBV29-1	.	TRBJ2-6	TGCAGCGTTGACCAGGGTTCTGGGGCCAACGTCCTGACTTTC	CSVDQGSGANVLTF
.	TRBV30	.	TRBJ1-4	TGTGCCTGGGCGACAGTGGGCCGTGAAAAACTGTTTTTT	CAWATVGREKLFF
.	TRBV6-5	.	TRBJ2-3	TGTGCCAGCAGCCGGACAGCCAGCACAGATACGCAGTATTTT	CASSRTASTDTQYF
.	TRBV7-2	TRBD1	TRBJ1-4	TGTGCCAGCAGACCAGACGGGACAGGGCCTAATGAAAAACTGTTTTTT	CASRPDGTGPNEKLFF
.	TRBV5-1	TRBD2	TRBJ2-1	TGCGCCAGCAGCTTCCGTAATCTAGCGGGAGGAACCAACAATGAGCAGTTCTTC	CASSFRNLAGGTNNEQFF
.	TRBV6-1	.	TRBJ2-7	TGTGCCAGCAGTGAAGACGCAGGGGAGCAGTACTTC	CASSEDAGEQYF
.	TRBV4-3	TRBD1	TRBJ2-2	TGCGCCAGCAGCCGCTCCGGGACAGGGAGAACCGGGGAGCTGTTTTTT	CASSRSGTGRTGELFF
.	TRBV11-1	.	TRBJ2-2	TGTGCCAGTAGCACAGGTCGTGACGCGGTCACCGGGGAGCTGTTTTTT	CASSTGRDAVTGELFF
.	TRBV5-4	TRBD1	TRBJ1-2	TGTGCCAGCAGCGGAACAGGGGGCGAACATGGCTACACCTTC	CASSGTGGEHGYTF
many	TRBV5-6	TRBD1	TRBJ1-5	TGTGCCAGCACAACAGGGGGCGATCAGCCCCAGCATTTT	CASTTGGDQPQHF
.	TRBV6-1	.	TRBJ2-7	TGTGCCAGCACTAGGATGAGTAGCGAGCAGTACTTC	CASTRMSSEQYF
few	TRBV27	TRBD2	TRBJ2-2	TGTGCCAGCAGTCCGGAGGCGGGAGTGGACACCGGGGAGCTGTTTTTT	CASSPEAGVDTGELFF
once	TRBV5-1	.	TRBJ2-3	TGCGCCAGCAGCTTGGGGCAGGGGAGAGATACGCAGTATTTT	CASSLGQGRDTQYF
.	TRBV28	TRBD1	TRBJ1-2	TGTGCCAGCAGTTTTTCTGACAGGGCTAGCTACACCTTC	CASSFSDRASYTF
.	TRBV27	.	TRBJ2-2	TGTGCCAGCAGACGCAAAGGGGGTACCGGGGAGCTGTTTTTT	CASRRKGGTGELFF
.	TRBV4-2	TRBD2	TRBJ2-3	TGTGCCAGCAGCCAAGATTTGGTAGCGGGGGTCAGTGGAGATACGCAGTATTTT	CASSQDLVAGVSGDTQYF
.	TRBV4-2	.	TRBJ2-7	TGTGCCAGCAGCCCACTAGGGGGGGCCTACGAGCAGTACTTC	CASSPLGGAYEQYF
.	TRBV18	TRBD2	TRBJ2-3	TGTGCCAGCTCACCCTACCGGGCTAGCGGGAGCACAGATACGCAGTATTTT	CASSPYRASGSTDTQYF
.	TRBV19	TRBD1	TRBJ1-2	TGTGCCAGTAGTCCCGGGGACAGGCCCTATGGCTACACCTTC	CASSPGDRPYGYTF
.	TRBV29-1	.	TRBJ1-2	TGCAGCGTTCAAGAAGGGGGTAGCTATGGCTACACCTTC	CSVQEGGSYGYTF
medium-sized	TRBV21-1	.	TRBJ1-5	TGTGCCAGCAGCAAAGGGACAGGGGATCAGCCCCAGCATTTT	CASSKGTGDQPQHF
.	TRBV5-1	TRBD1	TRBJ2-1	TGCGCCAGCAGTCCCGGGACAGCAAACAATGAGCAGTTCTTC	CASSPGTANNEQFF
.	TRBV18	.	TRBJ1-3	TGTGCCAGCTCACTAGGAGGACAGACTGGAAACACCATATATTTT	CASSLGGQTGNTIYF
.	TRBV27	TRBD2	TRBJ2-1	TGTGCCAGCAGTCCCCTTGGACTAGCGGGGGGCTACAATGAGCAGTTCTTC	CASSPLGLAGGYNEQFF
.	TRBV4-2	TRBD1	TRBJ1-1	TGTGCCAGCAGCCAAGGACAGGGGATCACTGAAGCTTTCTTT	CASSQGQGITEAFF
.	TRBV5-6	.	TRBJ2-1	TGTGCCAGCAGCTTGGGTGATGCCGGGAAGCAGTTCTTC	CASSLGDAGKQFF
.	TRBV5-1	.	TRBJ2-3	TGCGCCAGCAGCTTGGCCGGGATAGATACGCAGTATTTT	CASSLAGIDTQYF
.	TRBV7-7	.	TRBJ2-7	TGTGCCAGCAGCTTAGGTTTTAGGGGAAATTCCGACGAGCAGTACTTC	CASSLGFRGNSDEQYF
few	TRBV19	TRBD2	TRBJ2-2	TGTGCCAGTAGTATACCGGGACTAGCGGGAGGGAACACCGGGGAGCTGTTTTTT	CASSIPGLAGGNTGELFF
.	TRBV5-4	TRBD2	TRBJ2-7	TGTGCCAGCAGCTTGGCAGGACTAGCGAGGGGGTACGAGCAGTACTTC	CASSLAGLARGYEQYF
.	TRBV7-2	TRBD1	TRBJ2-2	TGTGCCAGCAGCTTAGCTGGACAGGGGGTCGCTGGGGAGCTGTTTTTT	CASSLAGQGVAGELFF
few	TRBV5-8	TRBD1	TRBJ1-4	TGTGCCAGCAGTCCGGGACAGGAAGGAAAACTGTTTTTT	CASSPGQEGKLFF
.	TRBV19	.	TRBJ2-3	TGTGCCAGTAATGAGGGTTGGGGGCCAGATACGCAGTATTTT	CASNEGWGPDTQYF
.	TRBV6-5	TRBD2	TRBJ2-5	TGTGCCAGCAGGGTCACTAGCGCAGAGACCCAGTACTTC	CASRVTSAETQYF
few	TRBV27	TRBD2	TRBJ2-1	TGTGCCAGCAGTCTTAGGGGACTAGCAGTCAATGAGCAGTTCTTC	CASSLRGLAVNEQFF
.	TRBV28	TRBD1	TRBJ2-6	TGTGCCAGCAGTAAGACAGGGAAGTACTCTGGGGCCAACGTCCTGACTTTC	CASSKTGKYSGANVLTF
once	TRBV2	.	TRBJ2-2	TGTGCCACCGGTCTAAACACCGGGGAGCTGTTTTTT	CATGLNTGELFF
.	TRBV5-6	TRBD1	TRBJ1-5	TGTGCCAGCAGCTTGGGGACAGGGCACAGCAATCAGCCCCAGCATTTT	CASSLGTGHSNQPQHF
.	TRBV4-2	TRBD2	TRBJ2-7	TGTGCCAGCAGCCAGGGCGGGACTAGCGGAGCCTACGAGCAGTACTTC	CASSQGGTSGAYEQYF
.	TRBV27	.	TRBJ2-1	TGTGCCAGCACGACAGCTTCCTCCTACAATGAGCAGTTCTTC	CASTTASSYNEQFF
.	TRBV7-9	TRBD2	TRBJ2-3	TGTGCCAGCAGCCAGGGACTAGCAGCCCGGGATACGCAGTATTTT	CASSQGLAARDTQYF
.	TRBV4-1	TRBD2	TRBJ2-3	TGCGCCAGCAGCCCCCGCCCCGGCGGGGGGGGTAGCACAGATACGCAGTATTTT	CASSPRPGGGGSTDTQYF
.	TRBV5-4	.	TRBJ2-5	TGTGCCAGCAGCTTAAGCAGGCAACAAGAGACCCAGTACTTC	CASSLSRQQETQYF
.	TRBV5-1	TRBD1	TRBJ2-1	TGCGCCAGCAGCCCGGGACAGTCCCAGAATGAGCAGTTCTTC	CASSPGQSQNEQFF
.	TRBV5-1	TRBD1	TRBJ1-6	TGCGCCAGCAGCTCCGGACAGGGACCCAATTCACCCCTCCACTTT	CASSSGQGPNSPLHF
.	TRBV2	.	TRBJ2-5	TGTGCCAGCAGTGAGAGTCTCGGCGGCCAAGAGACCCAGTACTTC	CASSESLGGQETQYF
.	TRBV7-8	.	TRBJ2-1	TGTGCCAGCAGCTTAGGCAAGGGGGGGAGCGCCGTCAATGAGCAGTTCTTC	CASSLGKGGSAVNEQFF
.	TRBV7-3	TRBD2	TRBJ2-1	TGTGCCAGCAGCTTACCGATAGCGGGAGTAAATGAGCAGTTCTTC	CASSLPIAGVNEQFF